This TCR beta chain was captured in a study of cytomegalovirus exposure and HLA in healthy donors. Whole-study findings and limits: A missense DCLRE1C variant was associated with V- and J-gene trimming of TCR beta chains in a later analysis, and an independent cohort replicated the association. An analysis was carried out at a later point. It showed that HLA-associated TCR beta chains were more clonally expanded than equally common non-associated chains. Only CMV serostatus was available as immune exposure information. Earlier results showed most TCR beta V segments being productive about 87% or about 30% of the time.

Regarding this clone: Its antigen is unknown.

60 Vbeta and 13 Jbeta primers were used in PCR. The data were produced by immunoSEQ multiplex PCR, yet TCRdb's version contains in-frame clones alone and is incomplete. The sample comprises roughly 93,000 clones, about 80% of which are singletons, and 5.5% to 8% rests with the top ten. The sequencing sample was made of PBMCs. The clonotype was recovered from a man between 25 and 39 years old in good health and CMV-seronegative.

CDR3 bases: TGTGCCAGTAATGACCCGGGACAGGGAAGCGCTGAAGCTTTCTTT. Its protein is CASNDPGQGSAEAFF. The J gene is TRBJ1-1, the V gene TRBV19, with 9 positions matching TRBD1. Trimming took 7 bases from V and 6 from J; bases not matched to a gene: 12. The CDR3 is 15 amino acids. The germline CDR1 and CDR2 sequences are LNHDA and SQIVND (reference sequence).